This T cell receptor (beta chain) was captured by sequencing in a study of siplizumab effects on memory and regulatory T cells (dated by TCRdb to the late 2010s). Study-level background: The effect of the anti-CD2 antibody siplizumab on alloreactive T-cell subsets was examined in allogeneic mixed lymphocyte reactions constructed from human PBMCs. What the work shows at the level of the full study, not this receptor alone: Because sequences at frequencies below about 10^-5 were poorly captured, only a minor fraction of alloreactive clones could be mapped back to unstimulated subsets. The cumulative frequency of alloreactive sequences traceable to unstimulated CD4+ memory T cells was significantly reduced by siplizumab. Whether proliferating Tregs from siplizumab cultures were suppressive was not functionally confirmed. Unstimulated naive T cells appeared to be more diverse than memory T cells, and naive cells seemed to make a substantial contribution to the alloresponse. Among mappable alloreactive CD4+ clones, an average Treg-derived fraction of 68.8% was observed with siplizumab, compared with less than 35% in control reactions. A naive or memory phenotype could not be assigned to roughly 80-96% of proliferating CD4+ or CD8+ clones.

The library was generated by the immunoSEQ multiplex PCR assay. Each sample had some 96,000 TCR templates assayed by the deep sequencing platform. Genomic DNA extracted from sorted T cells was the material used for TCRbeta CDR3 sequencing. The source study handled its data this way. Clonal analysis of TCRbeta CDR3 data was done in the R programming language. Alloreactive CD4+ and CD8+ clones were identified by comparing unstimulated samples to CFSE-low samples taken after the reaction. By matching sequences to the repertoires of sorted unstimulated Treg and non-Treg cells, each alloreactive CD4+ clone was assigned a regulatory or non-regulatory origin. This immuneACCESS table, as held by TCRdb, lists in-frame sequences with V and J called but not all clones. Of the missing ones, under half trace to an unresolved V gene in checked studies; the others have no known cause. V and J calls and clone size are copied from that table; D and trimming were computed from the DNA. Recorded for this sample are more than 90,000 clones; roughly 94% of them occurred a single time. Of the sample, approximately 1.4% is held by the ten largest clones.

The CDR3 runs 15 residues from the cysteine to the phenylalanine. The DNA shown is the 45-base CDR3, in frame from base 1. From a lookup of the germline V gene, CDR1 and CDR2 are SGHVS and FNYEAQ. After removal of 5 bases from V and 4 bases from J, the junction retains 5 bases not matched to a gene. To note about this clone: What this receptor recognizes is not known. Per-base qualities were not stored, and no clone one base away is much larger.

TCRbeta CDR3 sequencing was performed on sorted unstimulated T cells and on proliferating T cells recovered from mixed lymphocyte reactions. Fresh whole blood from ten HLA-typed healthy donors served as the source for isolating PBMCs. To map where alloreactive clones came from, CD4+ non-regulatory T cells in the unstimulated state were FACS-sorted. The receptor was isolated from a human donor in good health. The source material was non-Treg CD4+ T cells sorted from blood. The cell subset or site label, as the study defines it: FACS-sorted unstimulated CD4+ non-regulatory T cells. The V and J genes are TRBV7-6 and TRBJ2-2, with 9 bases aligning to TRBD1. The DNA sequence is TGTGCCAGCAGCAGGGGACAGGGTACCACCGGGGAGCTGTTTTTT. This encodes CASSRGQGTTGELFF. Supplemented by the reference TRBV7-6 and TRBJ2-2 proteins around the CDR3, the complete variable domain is GAGVSQSPRYKVTKRGQDVALRCDPISGHVSLYWYRQALGQGPEFLTYFNYEAQQDKSGLPNDRFSAERPEGSISTLTIQRTEQRDSAMYRCASSRGQGTTGELFFGEGSRLTVL.